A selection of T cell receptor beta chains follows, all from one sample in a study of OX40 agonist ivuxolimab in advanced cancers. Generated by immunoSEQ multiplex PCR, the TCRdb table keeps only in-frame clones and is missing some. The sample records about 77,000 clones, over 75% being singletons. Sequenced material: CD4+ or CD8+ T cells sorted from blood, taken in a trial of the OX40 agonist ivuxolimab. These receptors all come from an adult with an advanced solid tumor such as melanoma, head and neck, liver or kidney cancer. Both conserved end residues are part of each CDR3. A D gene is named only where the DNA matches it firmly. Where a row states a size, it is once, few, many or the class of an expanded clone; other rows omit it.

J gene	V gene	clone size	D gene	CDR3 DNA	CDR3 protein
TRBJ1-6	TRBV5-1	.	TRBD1	TGCGCCAGCAGCTTAGGACAGGGGAGGAATTCACCCCTCCACTTT	CASSLGQGRNSPLHF
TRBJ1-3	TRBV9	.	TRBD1	TGTGCCAGCAGCTTCCGGGACAGGGGGCGATCTGGAAACACCATATATTTT	CASSFRDRGRSGNTIYF
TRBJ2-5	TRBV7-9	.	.	TGTGCCAGCAGCTTTCCCGTCTCAGGGTATGGGGAGACCCAGTACTTC	CASSFPVSGYGETQYF
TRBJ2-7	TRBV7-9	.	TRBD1	TGTGCCAGCAGCTTCATTGCCGGACAGGGAATATACGAGCAGTACTTC	CASSFIAGQGIYEQYF
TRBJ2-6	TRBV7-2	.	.	TGTGCCAGCAGCTCCGGGCAGGCTGGGGCCAACGTCCTGACTTTC	CASSSGQAGANVLTF
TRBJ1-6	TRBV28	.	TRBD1	TGTGCCAGCAGGCCGGGACAGGGGGCTTTTAATTCACCCCTCCACTTT	CASRPGQGAFNSPLHF
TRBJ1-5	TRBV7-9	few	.	TGTGCCAGCAGCATTAACGGCAATCAGCCCCAGCATTTT	CASSINGNQPQHF
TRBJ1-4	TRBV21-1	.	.	TGTGCCACCAAAGCAGCGGGTTGGACTAATGAAAAACTGTTTTTT	CATKAAGWTNEKLFF
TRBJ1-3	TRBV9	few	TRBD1	TGTGCCAGCAGCGTAGCAGGGGGCCTTGGAAACACCATATATTTT	CASSVAGGLGNTIYF
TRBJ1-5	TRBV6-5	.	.	TGTGCCAGCAGCCTCAGGGGAAACCAGCCCCAGCATTTT	CASSLRGNQPQHF
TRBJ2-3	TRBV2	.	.	TGTGCCAGCAGGAGGCGCCTTAGCACAGATACGCAGTATTTT	CASRRRLSTDTQYF
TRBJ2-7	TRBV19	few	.	TGTGCCAGTAGTGCGGACGGTACGGGAGAGCAGTACTTC	CASSADGTGEQYF
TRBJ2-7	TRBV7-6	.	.	TGTGCCAGCAGCTCGAGGGGGGGCGAGCAGTACTTC	CASSSRGGEQYF
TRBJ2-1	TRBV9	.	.	TGTGCCAGCAGCGTAGTTGCGAGATCCCTCAATGAGCAGTTCTTC	CASSVVARSLNEQFF
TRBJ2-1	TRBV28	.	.	TGTGCCAGCAGTTTTCAGGGATATACCTACAATGAGCAGTTCTTC	CASSFQGYTYNEQFF
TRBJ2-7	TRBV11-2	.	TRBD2	TGTGCCAGCAGCTTACTAGCGGGAGTCGCTGGCGAGCAGTACTTC	CASSLLAGVAGEQYF
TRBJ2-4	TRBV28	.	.	TGTGCCAGCAGTTTCAGACAGGGAGGAAACATTCAGTACTTC	CASSFRQGGNIQYF
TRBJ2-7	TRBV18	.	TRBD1	TGTGCCAGCTCAATAGGGGGCGCCTCCTACGAGCAGTACTTC	CASSIGGASYEQYF
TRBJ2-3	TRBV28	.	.	TGTGCCAGCAGAAGACTAGGCACAGATACGCAGTATTTT	CASRRLGTDTQYF
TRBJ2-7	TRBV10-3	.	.	TGTGCCATCAGTGTAGATGGATCCAGCTCCTACGAGCAGTACTTC	CAISVDGSSSYEQYF
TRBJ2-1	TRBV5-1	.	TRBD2	TGCGCCAGCAGCTCGACTAGCGCCTCCTACAATGAGCAGTTCTTC	CASSSTSASYNEQFF
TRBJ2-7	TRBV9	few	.	TGTGCCAGCAGCGTGGACCATAAGAGTGAGCAGTACTTC	CASSVDHKSEQYF
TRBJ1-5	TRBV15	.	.	TGTGCCACCGGTGGGGTCGGCAATCAGCCCCAGCATTTT	CATGGVGNQPQHF
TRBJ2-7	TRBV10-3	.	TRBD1	TGTGCCATCAGTGGAAAGACAGGGGCCTACGAGCAGTACTTC	CAISGKTGAYEQYF
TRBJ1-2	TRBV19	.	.	TGTGCCAGTATGGCGGACAGCCTCTATGGCTACACCTTC	CASMADSLYGYTF
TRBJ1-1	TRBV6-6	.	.	TGTGCCAGCAGTCTCCCGTCAAGTAGGACTGAAGCTTTCTTT	CASSLPSSRTEAFF
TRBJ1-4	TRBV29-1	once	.	TGCAGCGTTGACTCGGGGGTAAAGGAAAAACTGTTTTTT	CSVDSGVKEKLFF
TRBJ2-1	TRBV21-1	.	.	TGTGCCAGCAGCACCGAACAGGGAAAGGAGAACAATGAGCAGTTCTTC	CASSTEQGKENNEQFF
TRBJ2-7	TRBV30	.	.	TGTGCCGGGGGTCAAGGGAACTCCTACGAGCAGTACTTC	CAGGQGNSYEQYF
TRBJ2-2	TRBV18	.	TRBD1	TGTGCCAGCTCACCGTACAGGGGAAACACCGGGGAGCTGTTTTTT	CASSPYRGNTGELFF
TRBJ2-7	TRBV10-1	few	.	TGCGCCAGCAGTGAAAACAGGGGAGGGTCCTACGAGCAGTACTTC	CASSENRGGSYEQYF